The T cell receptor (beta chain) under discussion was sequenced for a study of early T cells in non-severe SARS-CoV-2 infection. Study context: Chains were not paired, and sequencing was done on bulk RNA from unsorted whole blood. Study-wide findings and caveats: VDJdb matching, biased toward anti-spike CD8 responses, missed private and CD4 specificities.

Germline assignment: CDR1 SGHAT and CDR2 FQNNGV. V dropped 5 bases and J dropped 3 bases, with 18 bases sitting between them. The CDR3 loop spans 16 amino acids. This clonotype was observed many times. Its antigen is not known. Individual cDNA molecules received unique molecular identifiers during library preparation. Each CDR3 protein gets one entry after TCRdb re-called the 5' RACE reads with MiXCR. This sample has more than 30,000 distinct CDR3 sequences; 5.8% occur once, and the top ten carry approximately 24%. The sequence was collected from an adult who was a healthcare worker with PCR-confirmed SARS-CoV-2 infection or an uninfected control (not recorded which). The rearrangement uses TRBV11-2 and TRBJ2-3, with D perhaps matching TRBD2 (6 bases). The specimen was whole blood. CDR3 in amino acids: CASSPYREFKTDTQYF. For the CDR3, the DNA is TGTGCCAGCAGCCCGTACCGGGAGTTCAAGACAGATACGCAGTATTTT.